This T cell receptor (beta chain) originates from a study of post-analysis software for immune sequencing data. Study-level results: Five or six TRBV segments were significantly more frequent in patients than in controls. TRBV5-6, TRBV5-1 and TRBV20-1 were among these segments.

TCR beta libraries were prepared from cDNA with unique molecular identifiers. TCRdb re-derived calls from the PCR reads in MiXCR, one entry per CDR3 protein. Of almost 700,000 distinct CDR3 sequences in the sample, around 64% were seen once. This CDR3 comprises 14 residues. J gave up 2 bases and V 3 bases, and 2 bases lay outside the gene matches. Germline CDR1 and CDR2: SGHVS and FQNEAQ. For this clonotype: Its antigen remains unknown. A single base separates this from a much larger clone, so it may be a read error.

The chain is built from TRBV7-8 and TRBJ2-7; 9 nucleotides match TRBD2. Sequencing was done on a sample of blood. The source of this sequence is a girl aged 2-10 years with multiple sclerosis. CDR3 nucleotide sequence: TGTGCCAGCAGCTTGACTAGCGGACCCTACGAGCAGTACTTC. This gives the protein CASSLTSGPYEQYF. The whole variable domain, remainder taken from reference TRBV7-8 and TRBJ2-7, is GAGVSQSPRYKVAKRGQDVALRCDPISGHVSLFWYQQALGQGPEFLTYFQNEAQLDKSGLPSDRFFAERPEGSVSTLKIQRTQQEDSAVYLCASSLTSGPYEQYFGPGTRLTVT.